This T cell receptor beta chain stems from a study of T cells in Graves' hyperthyroidism and ophthalmopathy. The CDR3 regions of TCR beta were amplified from RNA transcripts. The TCR CDR3 first-round RT-PCR relied on the HTBI primer set. TCRdb ran MiXCR on the multiplex PCR reads and lists one entry per CDR3 protein. The table records about 590,000 distinct CDR3 sequences, approximately 15% of them present only once. As concerns this clonotype: One junction end disagrees with the germline gene, perhaps due to a read error.

Germline loops: CDR1 SGDLS, CDR2 YYNGEE. The CDR3 extends over 12 amino acids. The sequenced material came from blood. V usage is TRBV9 and J usage is TRBJ2-2, with D tentatively TRBD1 or TRBD2 (5 bases each). This receptor was obtained from a woman younger than 45 with Graves' hyperthyroidism. CDR3 DNA sequence: TGTGCCAGCCAAATAGGGACCGGGGAGCTGCTTTTT. As protein: CASQIGTGELLF.